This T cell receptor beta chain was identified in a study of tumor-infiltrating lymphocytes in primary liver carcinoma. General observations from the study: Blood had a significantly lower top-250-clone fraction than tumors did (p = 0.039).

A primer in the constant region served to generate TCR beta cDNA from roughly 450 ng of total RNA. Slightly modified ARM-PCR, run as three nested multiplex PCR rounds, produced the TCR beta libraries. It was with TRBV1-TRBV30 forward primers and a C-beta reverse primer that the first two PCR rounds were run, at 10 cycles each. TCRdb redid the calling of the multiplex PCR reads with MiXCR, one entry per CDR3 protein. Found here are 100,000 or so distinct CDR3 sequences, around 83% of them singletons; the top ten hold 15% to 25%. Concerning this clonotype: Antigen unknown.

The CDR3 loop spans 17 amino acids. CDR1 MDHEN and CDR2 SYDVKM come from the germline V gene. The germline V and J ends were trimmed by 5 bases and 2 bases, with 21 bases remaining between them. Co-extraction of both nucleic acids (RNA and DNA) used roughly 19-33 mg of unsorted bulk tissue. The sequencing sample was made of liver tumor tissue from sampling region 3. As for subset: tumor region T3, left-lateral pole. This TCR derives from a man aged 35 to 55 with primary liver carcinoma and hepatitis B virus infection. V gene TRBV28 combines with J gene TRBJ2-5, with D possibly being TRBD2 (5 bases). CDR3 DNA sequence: TGTGCCAGCAGTCCGTTAGCGAGAGGGATGTATCAAGAGACCCAGTACTTC. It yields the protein CASSPLARGMYQETQYF.